The 22 T cell receptor beta chains below come from one sample, sequenced in a study of blood T cells in healthy people across ages. Together with a sample-barcoded 5' primer, a J-beta primer mix was included in a second PCR lasting roughly 7 to 11 cycles. MiXCR, applied by TCRdb to the 5' RACE reads, yields one record per CDR3 protein. The sample consists of under 2 million distinct CDR3 sequences, 34% of them appearing once. The source material was blood. The origin of the receptors is a woman between 25 and 40 years old in good health.

This clonotype has a handful of counts. A clone one base away is much larger, so this may be a read error. The gene calls are TRBV7-8 and TRBJ2-5, with no clear D. Germline V gives CDR1 SGHVS, CDR2 FQNEAQ. The V end was cut by 5 bases, the J end by 4 bases, with 11 bases between. The CDR3 is made up of 13 amino acids. CDR3 region: CASSPDTGETQYF. The CDR3, as DNA: TGTGCCAGCAGCCCTGACACTGGAGAGACCCAGTACTTC.

The rearrangement uses TRBV7-2 and TRBJ1-2, with a possible D match to TRBD1 (6 bases). V was shortened by 7 bases and J by 0 bases, with 15 bases between the two germline ends. CDR1 is SGHTA and CDR2 is FQGNSA in the germline V gene. The CDR3 is 15 amino acids. CDR3 nucleotide sequence: TGTGCCAGCACTAAACAGGGATCAGCTAACTATGGCTACACCTTC. Its translation: CASTKQGSANYGYTF.

The chain combines TRBV29-1 with TRBJ2-3, with 7 positions matching TRBD1. The CDR3 consists of 15 residues. After removal of 6 bases from V and 8 bases from J, the junction contained 17 bases not matched to a gene. The V gene's germline CDR1 is SQVTM and CDR2 ANQGSEA. The CDR3 spells CSVDEYRDSDVTQYF. The CDR3 DNA reads TGCAGCGTAGATGAGTATAGGGACAGTGATGTTACGCAGTATTTT.

The V gene is TRBV7-3, the J gene TRBJ1-3, with D possibly being TRBD1 (5 bases). The germline CDR1 and CDR2 sequences are SGHTA and FQGTGA. The CDR3 covers 13 residues. Deletions cut 3 bases from V and 3 bases from J, with 6 bases between. DNA for the CDR3: TGTGCCAGCAGCTTGACAGATGGAAACACCATATATTTT. It translates to CASSLTDGNTIYF. Drawing the rest from reference TRBV7-3 and TRBJ1-3, the complete variable domain is GAGVSQTPSNKVTEKGKYVELRCDPISGHTALYWYRQSLGQGPEFLIYFQGTGAADDSGLPNDRFFAVRPEGSVSTLKIQRTERGDSAVYLCASSLTDGNTIYFGEGSWLTVV.

This clonotype was counted between two and nine times. The rearrangement joins TRBV10-1 to TRBJ2-1, with 8 bases fitting TRBD2. The length of the CDR3 is 16 residues. Looked up from germline, CDR1 is WNHNN and CDR2 is SYGVQD (reference sequence). The V and J ends lost 6 bases and 6 bases, in that order; junction bases with no gene match: 13. The CDR3 coding sequence is TGCGCCAGCAGCCCCGGGGGTAGCGGGAAGTCCAATGAGCAGTTCTTC. Translating gives CASSPGGSGKSNEQFF.

The gene calls are TRBV9 and TRBJ2-2; D possibly matches TRBD1 or TRBD2 (5 bases each). The CDR3 spans 16 residues. The V gene lost 5 bases and the J gene lost 0 bases, with 14 bases spanning the gap. CDR1 is SGDLS and CDR2 is YYNGEE in the germline V gene. The CDR3 region is CASRETGRSNTGELFF. In DNA, the CDR3 is TGTGCCAGCAGGGAAACGGGACGCTCGAACACCGGGGAGCTGTTTTTT.

The sample holds many counts of this clonotype. CDR3 DNA sequence: TGTGCCAGCAGCTCCGGACTAGCGGGAGTAGGGGAGACCCAGTACTTC. Protein: CASSSGLAGVGETQYF. The chain is built from TRBV7-9 and TRBJ2-5; 13 bases agree with TRBD2. Germline CDR1 is SEHNR and CDR2 is FQNEAQ (reference sequence). With 4 bases clipped from V and 5 bases from J, the junction kept 7 bases outside the gene matches. This CDR3 has 16 residues. The whole variable domain, remainder taken from reference TRBV7-9 and TRBJ2-5, is DTGVSQNPRHKITKRGQNVTFRCDPISEHNRLYWYRQTLGQGPEFLTYFQNEAQLEKSRLLSDRFSAERPKGSFSTLEIQRTEQGDSAMYLCASSSGLAGVGETQYFGPGTRLLVL.

This chain connects TRBV10-2 to TRBJ1-2; D uncertain. The CDR3 consists of 13 residues. Trimming pared 3 bases from V and 4 bases from J, leaving 9 bases between. The V gene's germline CDR1 is WSHSY and CDR2 SAAADI. CDR3 in DNA: TGCGCCAGCAGTGACCCGGTCTTCTATGGCTACACCTTC. Amino acids: CASSDPVFYGYTF.

This sequence joins TRBV5-6 and TRBJ2-1; 9 bases match TRBD2. CDR1 is SGHDT, CDR2 YYEEEE, per germline. V was clipped by 0 bases and J by 2 bases; unmatched bases: 3. CDR3 size: 16 residues. The CDR3 reads CASSLVSGGTYNEQFF. The CDR3 DNA sequence: TGTGCCAGCAGCTTGGTCAGCGGGGGGACCTACAATGAGCAGTTCTTC.

The J gene is TRBJ1-4, the V gene TRBV14; D possibly corresponds to TRBD1 (6 bases). CDR3 length: 15 residues. V was shortened by 4 bases and J by 2 bases, with 11 bases between the two germline ends. Per the germline V gene, CDR1 is SGHDN and CDR2 is FVKESK. The CDR3: CASSPAGATNEKLFF. CDR3 nucleotides: TGTGCCAGCAGCCCCGCGGGGGCGACTAATGAAAAACTGTTTTTT.

The chain couples TRBV27 to TRBJ2-5; D is unclear. The germline V gene encodes CDR1 MNHEY and CDR2 SMNVEV (reference sequence). The CDR3 is made up of 13 amino acids. Trimming shortened V by 3 bases and J by 11 bases, and 16 bases separated the two germline ends. DNA of the CDR3: TGTGCCAGCAGTTTGTTCCGGACCTACAAGCAGTACTTC. This encodes CASSLFRTYKQYF.

This clonotype showed up just a few times. This chain connects TRBV6-4 to TRBJ2-7; D tentatively fits TRBD1 or TRBD2 (5 bases each). The CDR3 is made up of 14 amino acids. Germline assignment: CDR1 MRHNA and CDR2 SNTAGT. V lost 5 bases, J lost 5 bases, and 16 bases lay in between. The CDR3 protein is CASSTGGFGHEQYF. The CDR3 nucleotides read TGTGCCAGCAGTACTGGGGGTTTCGGCCACGAGCAGTACTTC.

The sample holds a few counts of this clonotype. The chain's CDR3 is CASSPTPSIEQYF. The CDR3 DNA is TGTGCCAGCAGTCCTACCCCTAGTATCGAGCAGTACTTC. The rearrangement links TRBV27 to TRBJ2-7; D remains unclear. The CDR3 consists of 13 residues. V lost 5 bases and J lost 6, with 14 bases in between. CDR1 and CDR2 (germline): MNHEY, SMNVEV (reference sequence).

This chain links TRBV4-1 with TRBJ1-4, with 7 bases identical to TRBD1. CDR1 and CDR2 (germline): MGHRA, YSYEKL. J gave up 6 bases and V 5 bases, and 9 bases lay outside the gene matches. This CDR3 is 15 amino acids long. CDR3 nucleotide sequence: TGCGCCAGCAGCTACTACAGGGGTCTTGATGAAAAACTGTTTTTT. Encoded protein: CASSYYRGLDEKLFF.

V and J are TRBV9 and TRBJ1-5, with D possibly matching TRBD1 (6 bases). This CDR3 spans 14 amino acids. Germline V gives CDR1 SGDLS, CDR2 YYNGEE. V lost 0 bases and J lost 5, with 9 bases in between. The DNA of the CDR3 is TGTGCCAGCAGCGTAGCTTCAGGGGATCAGCCCCAGCATTTT. Amino acid sequence: CASSVASGDQPQHF.

This rearrangement joins TRBV18 to TRBJ2-1; 12 bases line up with TRBD1. Germline-derived CDR1 and CDR2 are KGHSH and LQKENI. This CDR3 region has 15 residues. The trim removed 2 bases at V and 10 bases at J, leaving 6 bases unmatched. This CDR3 reads CASSPIGTGGKEQFF. As DNA, the CDR3 is TGTGCCAGCTCACCAATAGGGACAGGGGGCAAGGAGCAGTTCTTC.

This clonotype was seen more than once but under ten times. The chain carries TRBV5-1 and TRBJ2-5; D gene ambiguous. The V end was cut by 4 bases, the J end by 5 bases, with 15 bases between. The V gene's germline CDR1 is SGHRS and CDR2 YFSETQ. The CDR3 runs to 14 residues. The CDR3 spells CASSGQPLGETQYF. The CDR3 bases are TGCGCCAGCAGCGGCCAGCCGTTAGGGGAGACCCAGTACTTC.

This clonotype was detected only a few times. V usage is TRBV6-1 and J usage is TRBJ2-5; perhaps TRBD2 as D (5 bases). This CDR3 is 15 amino acids long. Germline values: CDR1 MNHNS, CDR2 SASEGT. Trimming left V 1 base short and J 5 bases short, with 14 bases between. The CDR3 bases are TGTGCCAGCAGTGAAGTGAGAGGGCCGGCGGAGACCCAGTACTTC. Its translation is CASSEVRGPAETQYF.

V gene TRBV12-5 combines with J gene TRBJ1-1; D ambiguous. Germline V gene sequence: CDR1 LGHNT, CDR2 FRNRAP. The CDR3 totals 15 residues. V was trimmed by 1 base and J by 3 bases, leaving 12 bases between them. DNA for the CDR3: TGTGCTAGTGGTTTGGACCGGGGTGGAGACACTGAAGCTTTCTTT. Its translation is CASGLDRGGDTEAFF.

This clonotype was found a few times. This chain connects TRBV27 to TRBJ2-3, with 10 bases matching TRBD2. This CDR3 comprises 13 residues. Per the germline V gene, CDR1 is MNHEY and CDR2 is SMNVEV (reference sequence). V lost 7 bases, J lost 6 bases, and 4 bases stayed unmatched. The CDR3 bases are TGTGCCAGCAACCTAGCGGGAGAGGATACGCAGTATTTT. This sequence encodes CASNLAGEDTQYF.

V usage is TRBV30 and J usage is TRBJ1-4; no clear D. The CDR3 is made up of 13 amino acids. V was pared by 0 bases and J by 9 bases, with 11 bases between. Germline CDR1 and CDR2: GTSNPN and SVGIG (reference sequence). The CDR3 region is CAWSVLGRQKLFF. DNA for the CDR3: TGTGCCTGGAGTGTATTGGGGAGGCAAAAACTGTTTTTT.

This clonotype was seen only a few times. This chain uses TRBV7-6 with TRBJ2-3, with D possibly being TRBD1 (5 bases). The CDR3 spans 16 residues. Trimming shortened V by 5 bases and J by 4 bases, and 19 bases separated the two germline ends. In germline, CDR1 is SGHVS, CDR2 FNYEAQ. In DNA, the CDR3 is TGTGCCAGCAGCCCCCCCTCGCCCGAAGGGGCAGATACGCAGTATTTT. Translating it yields CASSPPSPEGADTQYF. Drawing the rest from reference TRBV7-6 and TRBJ2-3, the complete variable domain is GAGVSQSPRYKVTKRGQDVALRCDPISGHVSLYWYRQALGQGPEFLTYFNYEAQQDKSGLPNDRFSAERPEGSISTLTIQRTEQRDSAMYRCASSPPSPEGADTQYFGPGTRLTVL.